The 9 T cell receptor beta chains given below trace back to one sample, sequenced in a study of cytomegalovirus exposure and HLA in healthy donors. The primer mix had 60 Vbeta and 13 Jbeta primers. Produced via immunoSEQ multiplex PCR; TCRdb's table is partial and in-frame only. The sample holds about 200,000 clones, 70% to 80% seen once. Material for sequencing was PBMCs. Source of these receptors: a male donor in good health and CMV-seropositive.

The rearrangement joins TRBV11-2 to TRBJ1-1, with unresolved D. Trimming left V 1 base short and J 0 bases short, with 9 bases between. The CDR3 has 15 residues. Germline-derived CDR1 and CDR2 are SGHAT and FQNNGV. The CDR3 is CASSLVGEMNTEAFF. The CDR3, as DNA: TGTGCCAGCAGCTTAGTTGGGGAGATGAACACTGAAGCTTTCTTT. Variable domain in full (rest from reference TRBV11-2 and TRBJ1-1): EAGVAQSPRYKIIEKRQSVAFWCNPISGHATLYWYQQILGQGPKLLIQFQNNGVVDDSQLPKDRFSAERLKGVDSTLKIQPAKLEDSAVYLCASSLVGEMNTEAFFGQGTRLTVV.

The chain links TRBV20-1 to TRBJ2-1; 7 bases are shared with TRBD2. The CDR3 length is 10 residues. Germline assignment: CDR1 DFQATT and CDR2 SNEGSKA (reference sequence). J gave up 10 bases and V 5 bases, and 2 bases lay outside the gene matches. In DNA form, the CDR3 reads TGCAGTGCTTGGGAGGGAGAGCAGTTCTTC. Protein: CSAWEGEQFF.

The V call is TRBV5-5, the J call TRBJ2-2; tentative D call: TRBD1 (5 bases). The CDR3 totals 15 residues. The ends were cut back, 1 base at V and 5 bases at J, with 12 bases in the middle. Germline CDR1 and CDR2: SGHKS and YYEKEE (reference sequence). CDR3 region: CASSLIGGHTGELFF. Here the CDR3 DNA reads TGTGCCAGCAGCTTGATCGGCGGACATACCGGGGAGCTGTTTTTT.

This chain uses TRBV7-8 with TRBJ1-1; TRBD1 agrees at 8 bases. Trimming took 6 bases from V and 2 from J; bases not matched to a gene: 14. The CDR3 loop spans 17 amino acids. Germline V CDR1 and CDR2: SGHVS, FQNEAQ. The CDR3 reads CASRPTDRATDNTEAFF. The CDR3 DNA reads TGTGCCAGCAGGCCTACGGACAGGGCAACGGATAACACTGAAGCTTTCTTT.

This chain uses TRBV6-1 with TRBJ2-3, with D maybe TRBD1 (5 bases). The CDR3 length is 17 residues. CDR1 MNHNS and CDR2 SASEGT come from the germline V gene. Trimming took 4 bases from V and 2 from J, leaving 19 bases between them. CDR3 residues: CASSASLARASTDTQYF. In DNA form, the CDR3 reads TGTGCCAGCAGTGCCTCGTTGGCCAGGGCTTCCACAGATACGCAGTATTTT.

The CDR3 loop is CASSVSASGREETQYF. The CDR3 nucleotides are TGTGCCAGCAGCGTATCGGCTAGCGGGCGGGAGGAGACCCAGTACTTC. The V and J genes are TRBV9 and TRBJ2-5, with 8 bases that match TRBD2. The V gene's germline CDR1 is SGDLS and CDR2 YYNGEE. The CDR3 loop spans 16 amino acids. V dropped 1 base and J dropped 5; count of bases not matched to a gene: 10.

The gene calls are TRBV4-1 and TRBJ2-7; 9 nucleotides agree with TRBD2. The CDR3 sequence is 16 residues long. Germline V gives CDR1 MGHRA, CDR2 YSYEKL. With V trimmed by 4 bases and J by 6 bases, 13 bases remained unmatched. The CDR3 DNA is TGCGCCAGCAGCCTCGGAGGAGATCTAGCGGGATCCGAGCAGTACTTC. It encodes CASSLGGDLAGSEQYF.

The V gene is TRBV19, the J gene TRBJ1-1; tentatively, D is TRBD1 (5 bases). The V gene lost 6 bases and the J gene lost 0 bases, with 11 bases spanning the gap. The CDR3 loop spans 14 amino acids. Germline values: CDR1 LNHDA, CDR2 SQIVND (reference sequence). The CDR3 spells CASSRGQVNTEAFF. The CDR3 DNA reads as TGTGCCAGTAGCCGCGGACAAGTGAACACTGAAGCTTTCTTT.

CDR3 nucleotide sequence: TGTGCCAGCAGCTTAATGGGGACTAGCGAGAGATTAGTCCACGAGCAGTACTTC. It encodes CASSLMGTSERLVHEQYF. The chain carries TRBV7-3 and TRBJ2-7; 10 nucleotides line up with TRBD2. Germline values: CDR1 SGHTA, CDR2 FQGTGA. J lost 5 bases, V lost 1 base, and 14 bases had no gene match. This CDR3 is 18 amino acids long.